These 11 T cell receptor beta chains share one sample of origin, sequenced in a study of blood T cell repertoires in COVID-19. Sequencing used immunoSEQ multiplex PCR; TCRdb keeps in-frame clones, though not all of them. The data show about 140,000 clones, around 77% seen once. The sample taken for sequencing was peripheral blood. The receptors were sampled from a man aged 45-60 years with active or convalescent COVID-19.

As concerns this clone: Other nucleotide sequences in the sample specify the same CDR3. The chain uses TRBV11-2 and TRBJ1-1; D remains unclear. CDR1 SGHAT and CDR2 FQNNGV come from the germline V gene. V shed 0 bases and J shed 5 bases, with 4 bases lying between them. The length of the CDR3 is 12 residues. CDR3: CASSLDGTEAFF. CDR3 nucleotide sequence: TGTGCCAGCAGCTTAGACGGGACTGAAGCTTTCTTT.

This clone was detected ten times or more. The J gene is TRBJ2-7, the V gene TRBV3-1 (or the pseudogene TRBV3-2), with a tentative D call TRBD2 (5 bases). CDR1 LGHDT and CDR2 YNNKEL come from the germline V gene (reference sequence). The CDR3 has 12 amino acids. V shed 4 bases and J shed 3 bases, with 7 bases lying between them. The CDR3 bases are TGTGCCAGCAGCCTCCGGGACTACGAGCAGTACTTC. Translation: CASSLRDYEQYF.

The chain has TRBV5-6 and TRBJ1-4; 8 bases map to TRBD1. This CDR3 has 14 amino acids. Germline CDR1 is SGHDT and CDR2 is YYEEEE. J gave up 8 bases and V 3 bases, and 6 bases lay outside the gene matches. CDR3 protein: CASSSGQEVEKLFF. CDR3 DNA sequence: TGTGCCAGCAGCTCGGGACAGGAAGTAGAAAAACTGTTTTTT.

This chain joins TRBV6-5 and TRBJ1-5; D may be TRBD1 (5 bases). The CDR3 totals 15 residues. Trimming cost V 5 bases and J 7 bases, with 18 bases left between them. CDR1 and CDR2 from the germline V gene are MNHEY and SVGAGI. The CDR3 loop is CASSQGLFFDQPQHF. The DNA for the CDR3 is TGTGCCAGCAGTCAGGGACTTTTCTTCGACCAGCCCCAGCATTTT.

This chain uses TRBV6-5 with TRBJ1-3; D ambiguous. The V and J ends lost 6 bases and 0 bases respectively, with 9 bases between them. Germline CDR1 is MNHEY and CDR2 is SVGAGI. This CDR3 is 14 amino acids long. CDR3 protein: CASSNSASGNTIYF. CDR3 DNA sequence: TGTGCCAGCAGCAATAGTGCCTCTGGAAACACCATATATTTT.

This rearrangement joins TRBV28 to TRBJ1-1, with TRBD1 matching 8 bases. Losses at the gene ends were 4 bases for V and 5 bases for J; bases not matched to a gene: 9. The germline gives CDR1 MDHEN, CDR2 SYDVKM. This CDR3 is 15 amino acids long. CDR3 coding DNA: TGTGCCAGCAGTTCCGCGAACAGGGGGTGGACTGAAGCTTTCTTT. Translating it yields CASSSANRGWTEAFF. Together with reference TRBV28 and TRBJ1-1, the CDR3 gives the full variable domain: DVKVTQSSRYLVKRTGEKVFLECVQDMDHENMFWYRQDPGLGLRLIYFSYDVKMKEKGDIPEGYSVSREKKERFSLILESASTNQTSMYLCASSSANRGWTEAFFGQGTRLTVV.

The rearrangement joins TRBV7-2 to TRBJ2-3, with D unresolved. Trimming removed 8 bases from V and 0 bases from J, with 12 bases in between. The CDR3 contains 14 residues. Germline V CDR1 and CDR2: SGHTA, FQGNSA. The CDR3 DNA is TGTGCCAGCTCGCCGATCAGTAGCACAGATACGCAGTATTTT. Translation: CASSPISSTDTQYF.

This clone showed up just a few times. The V and J genes are TRBV9 and TRBJ1-2, with TRBD1 as a possible D gene (6 bases). Germline V gene data show CDR1 as SGDLS and CDR2 as YYNGEE. The CDR3 runs 15 residues. The V end lost 0 bases, the J end lost 6 bases, and 15 bases lay between the germline ends. CDR3 residues: CASSVDREGNDGYTF. CDR3 DNA sequence: TGTGCCAGCAGCGTAGACAGGGAGGGGAATGATGGCTACACCTTC. Drawing the rest from reference TRBV9 and TRBJ1-2, the complete variable domain is DSGVTQTPKHLITATGQRVTLRCSPRSGDLSVYWYQQSLDQGLQFLIQYYNGEERAKGNILERFSAQQFPDLHSELNLSSLELGDSALYFCASSVDREGNDGYTFGSGTRLTVV.

This clone occurred once. The chain combines TRBV10-3 with TRBJ2-2; 8 bases align to TRBD1. CDR1 is ENHRY and CDR2 is SYGVKD in the germline V gene. The junction had 10 bases not matched to a gene; V was cut back by 5 bases and J by 5 bases. The CDR3 has 16 amino acids. In DNA, the CDR3 is TGTGCCATCAGTACCCAGACAGGGGAAGGGACCGGGGAGCTGTTTTTT. As protein: CAISTQTGEGTGELFF.

The V gene is TRBV6-5, the J gene TRBJ2-3; 10 nucleotides line up with TRBD2. The CDR3 is made up of 15 amino acids. Germline CDR1 reads MNHEY; CDR2 reads SVGAGI. V trimming: 4 bases; J trimming: 1 base; junction bases outside the gene matches: 2. The CDR3 loop reads CASSSGTSGTDTQYF. CDR3 sequence (DNA): TGTGCCAGCAGTTCCGGGACTAGCGGCACAGATACGCAGTATTTT.

CDR3 bases: TGTGCAAGTCGCTTAGCGCTTAGCGGGAGGAGATACAATGAGCAGTTCTTC. Its protein product is CASRLALSGRRYNEQFF. The rearrangement links TRBV12-2 to TRBJ2-1; TRBD2 is the table's D call, not checked against the DNA. TRBV12-2 is a recognized pseudogene. The CDR3 is 17 residues long.